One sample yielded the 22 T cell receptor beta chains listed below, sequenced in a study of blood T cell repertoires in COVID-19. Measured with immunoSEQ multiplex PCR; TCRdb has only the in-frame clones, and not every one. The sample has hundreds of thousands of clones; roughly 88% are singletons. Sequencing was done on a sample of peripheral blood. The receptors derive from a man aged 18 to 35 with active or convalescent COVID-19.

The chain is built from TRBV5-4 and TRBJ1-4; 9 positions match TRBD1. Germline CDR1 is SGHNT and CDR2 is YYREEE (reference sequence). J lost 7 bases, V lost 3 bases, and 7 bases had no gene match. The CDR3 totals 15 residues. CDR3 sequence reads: CASSSPGQGFEKLFF. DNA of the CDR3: TGTGCCAGCAGCTCACCGGGACAGGGCTTTGAAAAACTGTTTTTT.

Here the CDR3 DNA reads TGTGCCAGCTCAGACAGGGGGCTGGGCCACGAGCAGTACTTC. Its protein product is CASSDRGLGHEQYF. The chain joins TRBV18 to TRBJ2-7; TRBD1 matches 10 bases. After removal of 5 bases from V and 5 bases from J, the junction contained 6 bases not matched to a gene. The CDR3 is made up of 14 amino acids. Germline CDR1 reads KGHSH; CDR2 reads LQKENI.

The CDR3 nucleotides are TGTGCCAGCAGCCAAGGACTGAGAGGCTACACCTTC. Protein: CASSQGLRGYTF. The gene calls are TRBV4-2 and TRBJ1-2, with no clear D. V lost 1 base and J 8 bases, leaving 8 bases between the germline ends. The CDR3 runs to 12 residues. Per germline, CDR1 LGHNA and CDR2 YNFKEQ.

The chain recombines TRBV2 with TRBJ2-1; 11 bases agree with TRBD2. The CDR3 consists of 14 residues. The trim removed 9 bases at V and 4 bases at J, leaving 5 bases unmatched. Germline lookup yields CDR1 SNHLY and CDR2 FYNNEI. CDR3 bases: TGTGCCAGACGACTAGCGGGAACTTACAATGAGCAGTTCTTC. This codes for CARRLAGTYNEQFF.

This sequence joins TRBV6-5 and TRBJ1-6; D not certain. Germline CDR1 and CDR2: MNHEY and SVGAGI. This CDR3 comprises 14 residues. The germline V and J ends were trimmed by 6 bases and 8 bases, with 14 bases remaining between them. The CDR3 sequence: CASSRSEYYSPLHF. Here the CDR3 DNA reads TGTGCCAGCAGCAGGTCCGAATACTATTCACCCCTCCACTTT.

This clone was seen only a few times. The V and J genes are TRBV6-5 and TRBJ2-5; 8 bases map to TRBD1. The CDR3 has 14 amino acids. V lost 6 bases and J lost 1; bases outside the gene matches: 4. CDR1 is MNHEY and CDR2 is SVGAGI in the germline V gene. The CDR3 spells CASRVTGGQETQYF. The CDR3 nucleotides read TGTGCCAGCAGGGTTACAGGGGGCCAAGAGACCCAGTACTTC.

The CDR3 protein is CASSPGSQETQYF. In DNA, the CDR3 is TGTGCCAGCTCACCGGGCTCCCAAGAGACCCAGTACTTC. The chain has TRBV18 and TRBJ2-5; D gene ambiguous. Germline V gene data show CDR1 as KGHSH and CDR2 as LQKENI. The V end was cut by 3 bases, the J end by 1 base, with 6 bases between. The CDR3 sequence is 13 residues long.

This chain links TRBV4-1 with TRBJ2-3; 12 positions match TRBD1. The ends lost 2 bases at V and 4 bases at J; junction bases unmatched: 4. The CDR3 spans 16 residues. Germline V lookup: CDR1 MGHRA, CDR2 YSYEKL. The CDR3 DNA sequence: TGCGCCAGCAGCCAAACCGGGACAGGGGGCGCAGATACGCAGTATTTT. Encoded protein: CASSQTGTGGADTQYF.

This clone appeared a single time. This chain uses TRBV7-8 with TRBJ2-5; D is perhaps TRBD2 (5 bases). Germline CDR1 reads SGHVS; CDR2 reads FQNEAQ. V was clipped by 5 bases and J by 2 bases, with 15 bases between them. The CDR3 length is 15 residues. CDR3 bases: TGTGCCAGCAGCCTCCCCGGGGTGAATCAAGAGACCCAGTACTTC. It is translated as CASSLPGVNQETQYF.

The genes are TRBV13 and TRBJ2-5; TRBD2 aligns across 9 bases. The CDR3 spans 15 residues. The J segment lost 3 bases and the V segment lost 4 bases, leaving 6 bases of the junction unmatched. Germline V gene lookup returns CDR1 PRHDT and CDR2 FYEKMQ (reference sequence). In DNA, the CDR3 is TGTGCCAGCAGCTCCTCGGGACTAGCTGAAGAGACCCAGTACTTC. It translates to CASSSSGLAEETQYF.

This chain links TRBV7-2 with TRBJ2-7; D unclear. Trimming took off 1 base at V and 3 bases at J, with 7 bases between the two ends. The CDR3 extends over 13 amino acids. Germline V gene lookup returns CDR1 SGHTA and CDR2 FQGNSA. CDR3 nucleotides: TGTGCCAGCAGCTTAGTACAGATCTACGAGCAGTACTTC. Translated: CASSLVQIYEQYF.

CDR3 nucleotide sequence: TGTGCCAGCAGCCTAGGACAGGGCTTCCACAATGAGCAGTTCTTC. This sequence encodes CASSLGQGFHNEQFF. The chain has TRBV5-6 and TRBJ2-1; TRBD1 aligns across 8 bases. Trimming cost V 4 bases and J 5 bases; bases outside gene matches: 8. This CDR3 spans 15 amino acids. The germline CDR1 and CDR2 sequences are SGHDT and YYEEEE.

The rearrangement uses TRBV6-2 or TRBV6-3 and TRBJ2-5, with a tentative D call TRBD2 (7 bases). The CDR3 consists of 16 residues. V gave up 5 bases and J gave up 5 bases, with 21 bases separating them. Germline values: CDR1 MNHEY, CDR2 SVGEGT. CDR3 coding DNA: TGTGCCAGCAGTCCAACACCTCCGGGGGGCCCGGAGACCCAGTACTTC. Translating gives CASSPTPPGGPETQYF.

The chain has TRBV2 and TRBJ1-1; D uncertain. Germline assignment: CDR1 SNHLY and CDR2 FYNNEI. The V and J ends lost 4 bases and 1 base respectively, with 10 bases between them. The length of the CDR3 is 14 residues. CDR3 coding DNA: TGTGCCAGCAGTGGGAGTGGCGGGAACACTGAAGCTTTCTTT. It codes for CASSGSGGNTEAFF.

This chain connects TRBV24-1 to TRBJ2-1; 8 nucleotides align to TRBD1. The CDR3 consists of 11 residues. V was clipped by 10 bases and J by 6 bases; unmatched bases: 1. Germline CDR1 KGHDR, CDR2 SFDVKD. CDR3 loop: CATTGANEQFF. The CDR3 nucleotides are TGTGCCACGACAGGGGCCAATGAGCAGTTCTTC.

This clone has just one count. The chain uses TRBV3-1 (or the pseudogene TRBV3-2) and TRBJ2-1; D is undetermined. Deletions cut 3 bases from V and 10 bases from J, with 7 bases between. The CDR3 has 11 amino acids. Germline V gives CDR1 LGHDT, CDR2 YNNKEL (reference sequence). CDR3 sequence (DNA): TGTGCCAGCAGCCATGCGCTGGAGCAGTTCTTC. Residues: CASSHALEQFF.

For the CDR3, the DNA is TGTGCCAGCTCACTGGGGGGGGCGGACACTGAAGCTTTCTTT. This sequence encodes CASSLGGADTEAFF. V is TRBV18 and J is TRBJ1-1, with D possibly TRBD1 on 6 matching bases. The V gene lost 4 bases and the J gene lost 3 bases, with 12 bases spanning the gap. The germline gives CDR1 KGHSH, CDR2 LQKENI. This CDR3 is 14 amino acids long.

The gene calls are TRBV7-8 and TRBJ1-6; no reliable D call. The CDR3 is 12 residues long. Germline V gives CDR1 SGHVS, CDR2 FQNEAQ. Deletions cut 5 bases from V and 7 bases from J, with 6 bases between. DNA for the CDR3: TGTGCCAGCAGCACAATAAATTCACCCCTCCACTTT. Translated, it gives CASSTINSPLHF.

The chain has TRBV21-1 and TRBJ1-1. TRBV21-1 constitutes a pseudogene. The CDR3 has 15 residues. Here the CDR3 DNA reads TGTGCCGGCCGGGGAAAGACCATCTATAACACTGAAGCTTTCTTT. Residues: CAGRGKTIYNTEAFF.

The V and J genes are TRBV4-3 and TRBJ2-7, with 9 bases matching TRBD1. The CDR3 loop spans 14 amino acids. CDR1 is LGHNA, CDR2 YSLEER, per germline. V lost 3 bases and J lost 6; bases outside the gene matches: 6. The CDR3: CASSQGTGPVEQYF. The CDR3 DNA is TGCGCCAGCAGCCAGGGGACAGGGCCAGTCGAGCAGTACTTC.

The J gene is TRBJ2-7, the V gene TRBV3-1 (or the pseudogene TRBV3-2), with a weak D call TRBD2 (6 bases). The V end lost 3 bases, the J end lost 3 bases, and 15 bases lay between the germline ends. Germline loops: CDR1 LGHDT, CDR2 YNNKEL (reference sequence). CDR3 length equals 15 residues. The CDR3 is CASSHGTPSFYEQYF. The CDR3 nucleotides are TGTGCCAGCAGCCACGGGACTCCCAGCTTCTACGAGCAGTACTTC.

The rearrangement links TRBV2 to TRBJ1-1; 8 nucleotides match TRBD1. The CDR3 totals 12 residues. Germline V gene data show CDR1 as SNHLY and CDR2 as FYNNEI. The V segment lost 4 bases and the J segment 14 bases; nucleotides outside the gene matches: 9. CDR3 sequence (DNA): TGTGCCAGCAGTGTAATTACAGGGGGAACCTTCTTT. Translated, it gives CASSVITGGTFF. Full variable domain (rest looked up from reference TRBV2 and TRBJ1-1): EPEVTQTPSHQVTQMGQEVILRCVPISNHLYFYWYRQILGQKVEFLVSFYNNEISEKSEIFDDQFSVERPDGSNFTLKIRSTKLEDSAMYFCASSVITGGTFFGQGTRLTVV.